The 22 T cell receptor beta chains given below trace back to one sample, sequenced in a study of T-cell memory formation after mild COVID-19. Each CDR3 protein is one row after TCRdb ran MiXCR on the 5' RACE reads. The sample consists of 450,000 or so distinct CDR3 sequences, 20% of them appearing once. Sequencing used PBMCs or a T cell subset sorted from them (not recorded which). These receptor sequences come from an adult woman who had mild COVID-19 (a few samples of this study predate the infection). Cell type and time point are not known.

The genes are TRBV7-8 and TRBJ2-1; weak D call: TRBD2 (6 bases). The CDR3 totals 16 residues. V shed 2 bases and J shed 3 bases, with 14 bases lying between them. Germline assignment: CDR1 SGHVS and CDR2 FQNEAQ. CDR3: CASSLPGTPDYNEQFF. The CDR3 DNA sequence: TGTGCCAGCAGCTTACCCGGGACTCCCGACTACAATGAGCAGTTCTTC.

This rearrangement joins TRBV7-6 to TRBJ1-6; D ambiguous. V was pared by 2 bases and J by 0 bases, with 11 bases between. The CDR3 is 17 amino acids. CDR1 is SGHVS and CDR2 is FNYEAQ in the germline V gene. The CDR3 reads CASSLRGLSSYNSPLHF. The DNA for the CDR3 is TGTGCCAGCAGCTTACGGGGTCTGAGCTCCTATAATTCACCCCTCCACTTT.

The chain uses TRBV5-4 and TRBJ2-3; D gene unclear. The CDR3 is made up of 14 amino acids. Germline-derived CDR1 and CDR2 are SGHNT and YYREEE (reference sequence). V dropped 5 bases and J dropped 2 bases, with 12 bases sitting between them. CDR3 residues: CASRPRGPTDTQYF. As DNA, the CDR3 is TGTGCCAGCAGACCCCGTGGACCCACAGATACGCAGTATTTT. Full variable domain (remainder filled in from reference TRBV5-4 and TRBJ2-3): ETGVTQSPTHLIKTRGQQVTLRCSSQSGHNTVSWYQQALGQGPQFIFQYYREEENGRGNFPPRFSGLQFPNYSSELNVNALELDDSALYLCASRPRGPTDTQYFGPGTRLTVL.

Concerning this clonotype: The junction and the germline gene differ at one end; a read error may be behind it. The V call is TRBV6-5, the J call TRBJ2-1, with TRBD2 identical over 7 bases. The CDR3 loop spans 14 amino acids. CDR1 MNHEY and CDR2 SVGAGI come from the germline V gene. CDR3 residues: CASSYSPGAGRFVF. CDR3 DNA: TGTGCCAGCAGTTACTCCCCGGGAGCGGGGCGGTTTGTCTTC.

The gene calls are TRBV2 and TRBJ1-6, with D perhaps matching TRBD1 (5 bases). Trimming shortened V by 5 bases and J by 7 bases, and 18 bases separated the two germline ends. CDR1 is SNHLY, CDR2 FYNNEI, per germline. The CDR3 is made up of 16 amino acids. CDR3 protein: CASSTVRGARNSPLHF. Here the CDR3 DNA reads TGTGCCAGCAGTACCGTGAGAGGGGCGAGGAATTCACCCCTCCACTTT.

This clonotype was observed a handful of times. The chain joins TRBV29-1 to TRBJ2-6, with D perhaps matching TRBD2 (6 bases). V lost 1 base and J 0 bases, leaving 10 bases between the germline ends. Germline-derived CDR1 and CDR2 are SQVTM and ANQGSEA. This CDR3 is built from 16 residues. The CDR3 DNA reads TGCAGCGTTGAAGGGACCGGGAGCTCTGGGGCCAACGTCCTGACTTTC. Protein product: CSVEGTGSSGANVLTF.

The V gene is TRBV6-5, the J gene TRBJ1-2; TRBD1 agrees at 9 bases. Germline CDR1 and CDR2: MNHEY and SVGAGI. The junction had 7 bases not matched to a gene; V was cut back by 6 bases and J by 8 bases. The CDR3 consists of 13 residues. The CDR3 bases are TGTGCCAGCAGGGAGGGACAGGGTCGCGGCTACACCTTC. It is translated as CASREGQGRGYTF.

This clonotype showed up just a few times. The rearrangement joins TRBV12-3 or TRBV12-4 to TRBJ1-5, with D possibly being TRBD1 (5 bases). This CDR3 has 15 residues. V shed 2 bases and J shed 4 bases, with 12 bases lying between them. The CDR3, as DNA: TGTGCCAGCAGTTTATTAGGGGCGGGGAATCAGCCCCAGCATTTT. This sequence encodes CASSLLGAGNQPQHF.

This clonotype was detected a few times. The chain recombines TRBV5-6 with TRBJ2-7; no clear D gene. CDR1 and CDR2 (germline): SGHDT, YYEEEE. V dropped 1 base and J dropped 5 bases, with 4 bases sitting between them. The CDR3 contains 11 residues. CDR3 nucleotides: TGTGCCAGCAGCTTGTCGGACGAGCAGTACTTC. Amino acids: CASSLSDEQYF.

This clonotype was seen more than once but under ten times. The genes are TRBV3-1 and TRBJ2-3; tentatively, D is TRBD2 (6 bases). CDR1 and CDR2 from the germline V gene are LGHDT and YNNKEL (reference sequence). Trimming pared 6 bases from V and 0 bases from J, leaving 16 bases between. The CDR3 totals 16 residues. CDR3 sequence: CASSLLAGTSTDTQYF. The CDR3 DNA is TGTGCCAGCAGTCTTCTTGCAGGGACTAGCACAGATACGCAGTATTTT.

This clonotype came up a few times. As DNA, the CDR3 is TGCGCCAGCAGCCAAACCCGAATAGGGGGCGTCTACAATGAGCAGTTCTTC. It encodes CASSQTRIGGVYNEQFF. This rearrangement joins TRBV4-3 to TRBJ2-1, with 7 bases identical to TRBD1. V was pared by 2 bases and J by 3 bases, with 10 bases of the junction left unmatched. This CDR3 is built from 17 residues. Germline values: CDR1 LGHNA, CDR2 YSLEER.

V gene TRBV29-1 combines with J gene TRBJ1-5; TRBD1 aligns across 10 bases. CDR3 length: 16 amino acids. Trimming removed 7 bases from V and 1 base from J; junction bases left unmatched: 10. Per the germline V gene, CDR1 is SQVTM and CDR2 is ANQGSEA. The CDR3 nucleotides are TGCAGCGCCCTGGTGGGACAGGGGCTAAGCAATCAGCCCCAGCATTTT. Its protein is CSALVGQGLSNQPQHF.

The chain has TRBV20-1 and TRBJ2-7; 9 nucleotides agree with TRBD2. This CDR3 contains 17 residues. The V segment lost 0 bases and the J segment 4 bases; nucleotides outside the gene matches: 13. Germline V CDR1 and CDR2: DFQATT, SNEGSKA (reference sequence). This CDR3 reads CSARDLSGREGRYEQYF. As DNA, the CDR3 is TGCAGTGCTAGAGATCTGAGTGGGCGGGAGGGGCGATACGAGCAGTACTTC.

This clonotype occurred a few times. CDR3 DNA sequence: TGTGCCACCAGCAGAGGACTAGCGGGAGACAAGTCCTACGAGCAGTACTTC. Translated, it gives CATSRGLAGDKSYEQYF. This chain uses TRBV15 with TRBJ2-7, with 12 nucleotides matching TRBD2. Germline V gene data show CDR1 as LNHNV and CDR2 as YYDKDF (reference sequence). After removal of 1 base from V and 1 base from J, the junction contained 5 bases not matched to a gene. The CDR3 has 17 residues.

The chain links TRBV6-2 or TRBV6-3 to TRBJ1-1; 7 bases align to TRBD1. V gave up 5 bases and J gave up 3 bases; unmatched junction bases: 12. Germline V CDR1 and CDR2: MNHEY, SVGEGT. The CDR3 contains 16 residues. The CDR3: CASSPPTGRIDTEAFF. CDR3 nucleotides: TGTGCCAGCAGTCCTCCGACAGGGCGAATTGACACTGAAGCTTTCTTT.

This chain uses TRBV7-9 with TRBJ2-1; 12 nucleotides line up with TRBD2. V was clipped by 5 bases and J by 0 bases; unmatched bases: 2. The CDR3 contains 16 residues. Per the germline V gene, CDR1 is SEHNR and CDR2 is FQNEAQ (reference sequence). Here the CDR3 reads CASSETSGSSYNEQFF. The CDR3 DNA reads TGTGCCAGCAGCGAGACTAGCGGGAGCTCCTACAATGAGCAGTTCTTC.

This clonotype was seen a single time. V gene TRBV12-3 or TRBV12-4 combines with J gene TRBJ2-5; D remains unclear. The CDR3 runs to 15 residues. V lost 3 bases and J lost 3, with 14 bases in between. CDR3 amino acids: CASSFTFARKETQYF. For the CDR3, the DNA is TGTGCCAGCAGTTTTACTTTTGCCAGAAAAGAGACCCAGTACTTC.

This chain links TRBV7-9 with TRBJ2-1; D call uncertain. V was shortened by 3 bases and J by 0 bases, with 9 bases between the two germline ends. The CDR3 consists of 15 residues. Germline CDR1 is SEHNR and CDR2 is FQNEAQ (reference sequence). Here the CDR3 DNA reads TGTGCCAGCAGCTTTCACGTGGCCTCCTACAATGAGCAGTTCTTC. Amino acids: CASSFHVASYNEQFF.

This clonotype has just a few counts. V usage is TRBV5-5 and J usage is TRBJ1-6; 7 bases are a match to TRBD1. CDR3 length: 18 amino acids. Unmatched junction bases numbered 15, after V lost 2 bases and J lost 7 bases. The germline gives CDR1 SGHKS, CDR2 YYEKEE (reference sequence). CDR3 in amino acids: CASSFLPGTANSNSPLHF. For the CDR3, the DNA is TGTGCCAGCAGCTTCTTGCCCGGGACAGCTAACTCCAATTCACCCCTCCACTTT.

This clonotype was recorded a few times. The rearrangement uses TRBV7-9 and TRBJ1-2; D call uncertain. The germline CDR1 and CDR2 sequences are SEHNR and FQNEAQ (reference sequence). The V gene lost 5 bases and the J gene lost 4 bases, with 11 bases spanning the gap. The CDR3 totals 13 residues. The CDR3 here is CASSPGPIYGYTF. CDR3 nucleotide sequence: TGTGCCAGCAGCCCGGGCCCGATCTATGGCTACACCTTC.

This rearrangement joins TRBV11-2 to TRBJ2-2; 7 nucleotides agree with TRBD2. This CDR3 has 18 residues. Trimming cost V 2 bases and J 0 bases; bases outside gene matches: 9. Germline-derived CDR1 and CDR2 are SGHAT and FQNNGV. The CDR3 sequence: CASSLYRGRAPNTGELFF. In DNA form, the CDR3 reads TGTGCCAGCAGCTTATATCGGGGGAGGGCCCCGAACACCGGGGAGCTGTTTTTT.

The DNA of the CDR3 is TGCGCCAGCAGCCCTCCATCTGACCCATACGAGCAGTACTTC. This encodes CASSPPSDPYEQYF. This rearrangement joins TRBV5-1 to TRBJ2-7; D gene unclear. CDR1 is SGHRS and CDR2 is YFSETQ in the germline V gene. The CDR3 totals 14 residues. Trimming left V 4 bases short and J 4 bases short, with 15 bases between.